These 25 T cell receptor beta chains were all obtained from the same sample, sequenced in a study of T cell clonotyping in hematopoietic cell transplantation. Libraries were prepared by immunoSEQ multiplex PCR; TCRdb keeps only in-frame clonotypes and omits some of them. The table includes tens of thousands of clones, about 96% detected once. Time point defined: recipient sample about 28 days before transplant, after cytoreduction. The source material was peripheral blood mononuclear cells, sampled before stem cell transplant. These receptor sequences come from a woman in her fifties or sixties with acute myeloid leukemia. Some clones in this sample may be carry-over from other donors' samples.

The CDR3 protein is CAISGGGTREAFF. DNA of the CDR3: TGTGCCATCAGCGGGGGAGGGACGAGGGAAGCTTTCTTT. The chain has TRBV10-3 and TRBJ1-1; weak D call: TRBD1 (5 bases). The length of the CDR3 is 13 residues. V lost 6 bases, J lost 8 bases, and 16 bases lay in between. CDR1 ENHRY and CDR2 SYGVKD come from the germline V gene.

The J gene is TRBJ1-6, the V gene TRBV30, with D possibly being TRBD1 (5 bases). V was pared by 5 bases and J by 10 bases, with 18 bases between. Germline values: CDR1 GTSNPN, CDR2 SVGIG (reference sequence). CDR3 length: 14 amino acids. Written as DNA, the CDR3 is TGTGCCTGGTCCGCGGAGGGTTGGGGCTCACCCCTCCACTTT. Its protein product is CAWSAEGWGSPLHF.

The chain couples TRBV5-1 to TRBJ2-5; 9 bases fit TRBD1. J lost 2 bases, V lost 4 bases, and 12 bases had no gene match. CDR3 size: 17 residues. CDR1 SGHRS and CDR2 YFSETQ come from the germline V gene. The CDR3 DNA follows: TGCGCCAGCAGCAGTCAACAGGGGGCGATCGGGCAAGAGACCCAGTACTTC. Protein: CASSSQQGAIGQETQYF.

This chain links TRBV29-1 with TRBJ2-1; D unclear. Trimming removed 2 bases from V and 3 bases from J, with 2 bases in between. Germline V gene data show CDR1 as SQVTM and CDR2 as ANQGSEA. The CDR3 extends over 11 amino acids. The CDR3 DNA follows: TGCAGCGTTGAACTCTACAATGAGCAGTTCTTC. Residues: CSVELYNEQFF.

The CDR3 region has the DNA TGTGCCATCAGTAGGGAAACAGGGTTTGAGCAGTACTTC. Protein product: CAISRETGFEQYF. The chain recombines TRBV10-3 with TRBJ2-7; the D gene is possibly TRBD1 (6 bases). The V end was cut by 5 bases, the J end by 7 bases, with 15 bases between. CDR3 size: 13 residues. Looked up from germline, CDR1 is ENHRY and CDR2 is SYGVKD.

CDR3 nucleotide sequence: TGTGCCAGCAGTTTTAATCGCAGGAGGAATGAAAAACTGTTTTTT. Translation: CASSFNRRRNEKLFF. The V gene is TRBV28, the J gene TRBJ1-4, with D hard to call. CDR3 size: 15 residues. Germline V gives CDR1 MDHEN, CDR2 SYDVKM. Between the trimmed V and J ends, which lost 3 bases and 5 bases, there was a span of 13 bases.

With regard to this clone: Other DNA sequences within the sample encode an identical CDR3. The chain joins TRBV5-8 to TRBJ2-7, with D perhaps matching TRBD1 (6 bases). The V gene's germline CDR1 is SGHTS and CDR2 YDEGEE. This CDR3 is 15 amino acids long. V shed 0 bases and J shed 0 bases, with 10 bases lying between them. Here the CDR3 reads CASSLEGVSSYEQYF. CDR3 bases: TGTGCCAGCAGCTTGGAGGGGGTCAGCTCCTACGAGCAGTACTTC.

The V and J genes are TRBV29-1 and TRBJ2-2, with 8 bases matching TRBD2. The CDR3 extends over 15 amino acids. The V gene end was trimmed by 5 bases and the J gene end by 6 bases; junction bases not matched to a gene: 11. Looked up from germline, CDR1 is SQVTM and CDR2 is ANQGSEA. In DNA, the CDR3 is TGCAGCGTTCGAGGACTAGCTATCGCCTCCGGGGAGCTGTTTTTT. Protein: CSVRGLAIASGELFF.

This clone was seen a single time. The rearrangement joins TRBV5-6 to TRBJ1-1; 7 bases match TRBD1. The trim removed 4 bases at V and 2 bases at J, leaving 5 bases unmatched. The CDR3 is made up of 14 amino acids. The germline V gene has CDR1 SGHDT and CDR2 YYEEEE. The DNA for the CDR3 is TGTGCCAGCAGCAAACAGGGGTTCAACACTGAAGCTTTCTTT. Protein: CASSKQGFNTEAFF.

The CDR3 sequence is CASSRPVAKNIQYF. CDR3 DNA: TGTGCCAGCAGCCGTCCCGTGGCCAAAAACATTCAGTACTTC. This chain links TRBV13 with TRBJ2-4; D not resolved. There are 14 residues in the CDR3. The germline V gene encodes CDR1 PRHDT and CDR2 FYEKMQ (reference sequence). The V and J ends lost 5 bases and 1 base respectively, with 9 bases between them.

CDR3 region: CASSVETSGDEQYF. In DNA, the CDR3 is TGTGCCAGCAGCGTGGAAACTAGCGGCGACGAGCAGTACTTC. J is TRBJ2-7 and V is TRBV9; 8 bases map to TRBD2. V gave up 2 bases and J gave up 5 bases; unmatched junction bases: 6. Germline CDR1 and CDR2: SGDLS and YYNGEE. The CDR3 extends over 14 amino acids.

The genes are TRBV7-9 and TRBJ2-5, with D tentatively TRBD2 (6 bases). The germline V gene has CDR1 SEHNR and CDR2 FQNEAQ (reference sequence). The CDR3 loop spans 14 amino acids. V shed 3 bases and J shed 1 base, with 9 bases lying between them. CDR3 coding DNA: TGTGCCAGCAGCTTGGCGGGGAGCCAAGAGACCCAGTACTTC. Its protein is CASSLAGSQETQYF.

The V and J genes are TRBV11-2 and TRBJ2-2, with TRBD1 identical over 9 bases. With 5 bases clipped from V and 7 bases from J, the junction kept 14 bases outside the gene matches. The length of the CDR3 is 17 residues. From germline, CDR1 is SGHAT and CDR2 FQNNGV. In nucleotides, the CDR3 is TGTGCCAGCAGCCCGTGGGCGGGACAGGGAAAGGACGGGGAGCTGTTTTTT. It encodes CASSPWAGQGKDGELFF.

The table lists this clone with a count of one. The chain employs TRBV29-1 and TRBJ1-1; 9 bases match TRBD1. CDR1 SQVTM and CDR2 ANQGSEA come from the germline V gene. Trimming at V came to 7 bases and at J to 1 base, leaving 7 bases not matched to a gene. The CDR3 spans 14 residues. The CDR3 DNA reads as TGCAGCGGTACAGGGGGCTCCTGGAACACTGAAGCTTTCTTT. Amino acid sequence: CSGTGGSWNTEAFF.

The chain employs TRBV30 and TRBJ1-4, with 8 bases lining up with TRBD1. Unmatched junction bases numbered 8, after V lost 4 bases and J lost 1 base. This CDR3 is 16 amino acids long. From germline, CDR1 is GTSNPN and CDR2 SVGIG (reference sequence). CDR3 residues: CAWTIRGQLTNEKLFF. The CDR3 nucleotides are TGTGCCTGGACTATCAGGGGGCAGTTAACTAATGAAAAACTGTTTTTT.

The CDR3 here is CSVSGTESISPGKLFF. CDR3 nucleotides: TGCAGCGTCTCCGGGACAGAGTCAATATCCCCGGGAAAACTGTTTTTT. The V call is TRBV29-1, the J call TRBJ1-4; 7 bases are shared with TRBD1. Germline V gene sequence: CDR1 SQVTM, CDR2 ANQGSEA. With V trimmed by 6 bases and J by 10 bases, 20 bases remained unmatched. This CDR3 region has 16 residues. The whole variable domain, remainder taken from reference TRBV29-1 and TRBJ1-4, is SAVISQKPSRDICQRGTSLTIQCQVDSQVTMMFWYRQQPGQSLTLIATANQGSEATYESGFVIDKFPISRPNLTFSTLTVSNMSPEDSSIYLCSVSGTESISPGKLFFGSGTQLSVL.

The chain recombines TRBV19 with TRBJ2-7; D possibly corresponds to TRBD2 (6 bases). Trimming removed 8 bases from V and 0 bases from J, with 23 bases in between. The CDR3 has 17 residues. Germline CDR1 reads LNHDA; CDR2 reads SQIVND (reference sequence). CDR3 amino acids: CASGRDGGGRGSYEQYF. In DNA form, the CDR3 reads TGTGCCAGTGGCCGGGACGGAGGAGGGAGAGGCTCCTACGAGCAGTACTTC.

This rearrangement joins TRBV28 to TRBJ2-5, with D hard to call. CDR3 length: 13 residues. Germline lookup yields CDR1 MDHEN and CDR2 SYDVKM. V was shortened by 8 bases and J by 1 base, with 11 bases between the two germline ends. The CDR3 spells CASFDGFQETQYF. The CDR3 DNA is TGTGCCAGCTTTGACGGATTCCAAGAGACCCAGTACTTC.

V usage is TRBV2 and J usage is TRBJ1-2; a weak D match, TRBD1 (5 bases). CDR3 length: 14 amino acids. Trimming stripped 3 bases from V and 5 bases from J, with 13 bases between. Germline values: CDR1 SNHLY, CDR2 FYNNEI. The CDR3 is CASSEGGARYGYTF. As DNA, the CDR3 is TGTGCCAGCAGTGAGGGGGGAGCTCGGTATGGCTACACCTTC.

The chain uses TRBV28 and TRBJ2-5; 8 nucleotides match TRBD2. This CDR3 is 14 amino acids long. V trimming: 6 bases; J trimming: 4 bases; junction bases outside the gene matches: 7. CDR1 is MDHEN and CDR2 is SYDVKM in the germline V gene. The CDR3 DNA reads as TGTGCCAGCAGGCAAGCGGGAGAGGGAGAGACCCAGTACTTC. Encoded protein: CASRQAGEGETQYF.

The chain employs TRBV5-4 and TRBJ1-2; 8 nucleotides line up with TRBD1. This CDR3 contains 13 residues. Germline V CDR1 and CDR2: SGHNT, YYREEE (reference sequence). Losses at the gene ends were 1 base for V and 7 bases for J; bases not matched to a gene: 3. The CDR3 coding sequence is TGTGCCAGCAGCTTGTACAGGGGGTTTGGCTACACCTTC. It specifies CASSLYRGFGYTF.

There are a few counts of this clone. V and J are TRBV19 and TRBJ1-1, with TRBD1 matching over 7 bases. Germline V gene data show CDR1 as LNHDA and CDR2 as SQIVND (reference sequence). This CDR3 has 15 residues. J lost 7 bases, V lost 3 bases, and 11 bases had no gene match. The CDR3 here is CASSIRQGIRGEAFF. The CDR3 region has the DNA TGTGCCAGTAGTATTCGACAGGGAATCCGAGGTGAAGCTTTCTTT.

The chain recombines TRBV11-2 with TRBJ2-3; D is possibly TRBD2 (6 bases). CDR1 and CDR2 (germline): SGHAT, FQNNGV. V was cut by 5 bases and J by 4 bases, with 10 bases left in between. This CDR3 has 13 amino acids. The CDR3 loop is CASSRGTADTQYF. The CDR3 nucleotides are TGTGCCAGCAGCCGGGGGACCGCAGATACGCAGTATTTT.

Written as DNA, the CDR3 is TGCGCCAGCAGCTCAGGGGATTTCAAACAGAGCGTCTATGGCTACACCTTC. Amino acids: CASSSGDFKQSVYGYTF. The gene calls are TRBV4-1 and TRBJ1-2; tentative D call: TRBD1 (6 bases). CDR3 length: 17 amino acids. Per germline, CDR1 MGHRA and CDR2 YSYEKL. The V end was cut by 5 bases, the J end by 4 bases, with 23 bases between.

The V gene is TRBV2, the J gene TRBJ2-7; D is perhaps TRBD1 or TRBD2 (5 bases each). Trimming left V 9 bases short and J 3 bases short, with 15 bases between. Germline V lookup: CDR1 SNHLY, CDR2 FYNNEI. The CDR3 loop spans 13 amino acids. This CDR3 is CASRDGIIYEQYF. In nucleotides, the CDR3 is TGTGCCAGTAGGGACGGAATCATCTACGAGCAGTACTTC.